This TCR beta chain was captured in a study of memory CD4+ T cells and cytomegalovirus serostatus. General observations from the study: CD4+ memory repertoires contained about 40% of the roughly 150 reported CMV TCRbeta sequences.

Produced via immunoSEQ multiplex PCR; TCRdb's table is partial and in-frame only. The table shows tens of thousands of clones, with more than 70% occurring only once. This clone came up a few times. The antigen is unknown. The CDR3 is made up of 14 amino acids. From germline, CDR1 is SEHNR and CDR2 FQNEAQ (reference sequence). V shed 4 bases and J shed 8 bases, with 17 bases lying between them. The sort gate was single viable CD3+CD4+CD8-CD45RO+ cells for memory CD4+ T cells. The sample comprised memory CD4+ T cells from blood. This clonotype originated in an adult in good health and CMV-seronegative. This sequence joins TRBV7-9 and TRBJ1-2; tentatively, D is TRBD1 (6 bases). The CDR3 loop reads CASSYTGHQNGYTF. The CDR3 DNA reads as TGTGCCAGCAGCTATACGGGACACCAGAACGGCTACACCTTC.